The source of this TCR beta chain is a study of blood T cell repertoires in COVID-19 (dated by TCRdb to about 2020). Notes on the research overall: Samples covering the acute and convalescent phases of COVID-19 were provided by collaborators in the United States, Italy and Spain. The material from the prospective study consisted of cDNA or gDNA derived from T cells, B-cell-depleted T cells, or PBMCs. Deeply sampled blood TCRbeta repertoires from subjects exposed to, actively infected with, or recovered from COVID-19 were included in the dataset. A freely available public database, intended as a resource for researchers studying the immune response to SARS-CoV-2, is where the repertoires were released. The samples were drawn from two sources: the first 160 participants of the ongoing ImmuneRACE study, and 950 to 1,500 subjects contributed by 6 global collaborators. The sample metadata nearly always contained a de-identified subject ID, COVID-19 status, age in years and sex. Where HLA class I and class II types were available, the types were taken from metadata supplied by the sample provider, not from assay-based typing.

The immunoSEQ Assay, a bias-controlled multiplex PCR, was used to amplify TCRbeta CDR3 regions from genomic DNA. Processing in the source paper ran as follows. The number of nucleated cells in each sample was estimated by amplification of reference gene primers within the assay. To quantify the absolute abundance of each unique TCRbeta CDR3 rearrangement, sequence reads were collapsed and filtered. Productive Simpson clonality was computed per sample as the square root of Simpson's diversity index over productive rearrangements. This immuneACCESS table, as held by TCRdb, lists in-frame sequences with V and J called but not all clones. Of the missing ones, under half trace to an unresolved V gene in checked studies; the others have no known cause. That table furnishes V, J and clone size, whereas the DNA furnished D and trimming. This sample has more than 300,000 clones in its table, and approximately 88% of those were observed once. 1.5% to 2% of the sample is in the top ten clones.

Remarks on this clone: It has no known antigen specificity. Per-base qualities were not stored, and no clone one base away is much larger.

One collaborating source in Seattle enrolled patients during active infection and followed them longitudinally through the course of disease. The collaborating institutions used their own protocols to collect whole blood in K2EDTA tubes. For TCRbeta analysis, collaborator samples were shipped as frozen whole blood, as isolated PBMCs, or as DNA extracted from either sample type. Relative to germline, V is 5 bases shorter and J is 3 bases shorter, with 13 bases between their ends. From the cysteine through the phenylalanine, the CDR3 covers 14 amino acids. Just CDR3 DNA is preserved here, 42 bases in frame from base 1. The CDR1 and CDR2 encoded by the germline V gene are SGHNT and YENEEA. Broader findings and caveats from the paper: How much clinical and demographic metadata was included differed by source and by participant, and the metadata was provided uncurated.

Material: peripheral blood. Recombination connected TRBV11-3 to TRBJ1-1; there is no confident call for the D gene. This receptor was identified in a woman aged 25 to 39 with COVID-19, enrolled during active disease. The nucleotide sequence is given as TGTGCCAGCAGCCTCGGAGGGTTATACACTGAAGCTTTCTTT. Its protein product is CASSLGGLYTEAFF. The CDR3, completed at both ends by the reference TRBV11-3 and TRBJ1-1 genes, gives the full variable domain EAGVVQSPRYKIIEKKQPVAFWCNPISGHNTLYWYLQNLGQGPELLIRYENEEAVDDSQLPKDRFSAERLKGVDSTLKIQPAELGDSAVYLCASSLGGLYTEAFFGQGTRLTVV.